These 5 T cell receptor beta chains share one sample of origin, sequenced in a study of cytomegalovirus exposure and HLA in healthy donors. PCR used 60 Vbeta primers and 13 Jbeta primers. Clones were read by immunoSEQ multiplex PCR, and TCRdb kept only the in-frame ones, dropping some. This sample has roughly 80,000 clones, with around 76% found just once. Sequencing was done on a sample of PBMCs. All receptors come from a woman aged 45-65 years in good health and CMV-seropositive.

CDR3 sequence reads: CASSPSGILSLHF. Written as DNA, the CDR3 is TGTGCCAGCAGTCCCTCAGGGATTTTATCCCTCCACTTT. The chain is built from TRBV28 and TRBJ1-6; TRBD1 might be the D (5 bases). The CDR3 loop spans 13 amino acids. Germline lookup yields CDR1 MDHEN and CDR2 SYDVKM. Trimming removed 5 bases from V and 14 bases from J, with 16 bases in between.

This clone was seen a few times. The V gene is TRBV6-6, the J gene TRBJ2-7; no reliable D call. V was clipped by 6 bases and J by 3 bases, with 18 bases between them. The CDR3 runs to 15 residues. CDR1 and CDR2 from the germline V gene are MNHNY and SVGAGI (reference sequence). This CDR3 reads CASSPEAPEIYEQYF. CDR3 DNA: TGTGCCAGCAGCCCCGAGGCCCCGGAGATCTACGAGCAGTACTTC.

The CDR3 nucleotides read TGTGCCACCAGCCTTGAGGGTAGCGGGAAAGAGCAGTACTTC. This encodes CATSLEGSGKEQYF. The chain has TRBV15 and TRBJ2-7; 8 nucleotides line up with TRBD2. The germline V gene has CDR1 LNHNV and CDR2 YYDKDF (reference sequence). The trim removed 5 bases at V and 7 bases at J, leaving 10 bases unmatched. The CDR3 length is 14 residues.

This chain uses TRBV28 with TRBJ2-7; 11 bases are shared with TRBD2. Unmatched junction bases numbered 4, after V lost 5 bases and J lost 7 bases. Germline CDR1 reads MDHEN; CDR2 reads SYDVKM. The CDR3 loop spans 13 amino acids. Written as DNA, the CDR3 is TGTGCCAGCAGTATGGGACTAGCGGCTGAGCAGTACTTC. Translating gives CASSMGLAAEQYF. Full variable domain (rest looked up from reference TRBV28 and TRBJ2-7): DVKVTQSSRYLVKRTGEKVFLECVQDMDHENMFWYRQDPGLGLRLIYFSYDVKMKEKGDIPEGYSVSREKKERFSLILESASTNQTSMYLCASSMGLAAEQYFGPGTRLTVT.

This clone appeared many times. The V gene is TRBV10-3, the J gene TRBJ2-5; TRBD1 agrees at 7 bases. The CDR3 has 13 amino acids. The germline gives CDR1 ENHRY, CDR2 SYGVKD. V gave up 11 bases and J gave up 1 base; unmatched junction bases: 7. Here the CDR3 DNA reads TGTGCCTCCCAAAGGGGGCCCCAAGAGACCCAGTACTTC. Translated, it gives CASQRGPQETQYF.